One sample yielded the 20 T cell receptor beta chains listed below, sequenced in a study of CD8 T cells in ankylosing spondylitis. A single record per CDR3 protein comes from TCRdb applying MiXCR to the 5' RACE reads. The table has about 390,000 distinct CDR3 sequences, around 22% seen once. Overall study results and limits: A TCR beta motif of under ten highly homologous variants seemed to mark ankylosing spondylitis blood.

These receptors have no known antigen. Material for sequencing was blood, either unsorted or a sorted T cell fraction (not recorded which). These receptors were collected from a male donor with ankylosing spondylitis.

V gene TRBV7-9 combines with J gene TRBJ1-2; D possibly corresponds to TRBD1 (5 bases). Per germline, CDR1 SEHNR and CDR2 FQNEAQ (reference sequence). V was clipped by 5 bases and J by 6 bases, with 16 bases between them. This CDR3 is built from 14 residues. CDR3 bases: TGTGCCAGCAGCCCTCCAGTTGCAGGGCATGGCTACACCTTC. Translated: CASSPPVAGHGYTF.

The chain links TRBV19 to TRBJ2-5, with 7 bases aligning to TRBD2. The CDR3 sequence is 14 residues long. CDR1 and CDR2 from the germline V gene are LNHDA and SQIVND (reference sequence). The trim removed 6 bases at V and 0 bases at J, leaving 4 bases unmatched. CDR3 DNA sequence: TGTGCCAGTAGCGTGCTAGCGGACCAAGAGACCCAGTACTTC. As protein: CASSVLADQETQYF.

This clonotype was found a few times. The rearrangement links TRBV6-1 to TRBJ1-5, with D perhaps TRBD1 (6 bases). Trimming shortened V by 6 bases and J by 0 bases, and 9 bases separated the two germline ends. The CDR3 is 14 residues long. The germline gives CDR1 MNHNS, CDR2 SASEGT. In DNA form, the CDR3 reads TGTGCCAGCAGGGGGGCTAATAGCAATCAGCCCCAGCATTTT. Its translation is CASRGANSNQPQHF.

This clonotype has just a few counts. The chain combines TRBV28 with TRBJ2-7; 9 nucleotides agree with TRBD1. Germline trimming cut 6 bases from V and 0 bases from J; bases unmatched to any gene: 6. From germline, CDR1 is MDHEN and CDR2 SYDVKM. The CDR3 sequence is 15 residues long. CDR3 protein: CASRPRGQGSYEQYF. CDR3 sequence (DNA): TGTGCCAGCAGGCCTAGGGGACAGGGCTCCTACGAGCAGTACTTC.

The chain combines TRBV6-2 or TRBV6-3 with TRBJ2-1, with 11 bases aligning to TRBD2. This CDR3 comprises 17 residues. Per the germline V gene, CDR1 is MNHEY and CDR2 is SVGEGT. V trimming: 6 bases; J trimming: 5 bases; junction bases outside the gene matches: 12. The CDR3 reads CASSRPLTSGKDNEQFF. CDR3 bases: TGTGCCAGCAGCCGCCCCTTGACTAGCGGGAAGGACAATGAGCAGTTCTTC.

This clonotype was found a few times. The chain is built from TRBV4-2 and TRBJ2-5; TRBD2 is a possible D gene (5 bases). CDR3 length: 14 amino acids. V lost 2 bases to trimming and J lost 5 bases, with 12 bases between them. Germline CDR1 is LGHNA and CDR2 is YNFKEQ. Here the CDR3 DNA reads TGTGCCAGCAGCCAAAGTAGCAGGAGGGAGACCCAGTACTTC. Protein product: CASSQSSRRETQYF.

This clonotype has only a few counts. This chain joins TRBV4-2 and TRBJ1-5; D remains unclear. CDR1 is LGHNA, CDR2 YNFKEQ, per germline. V lost 1 base, J lost 1 base, and 5 bases lay in between. The CDR3 has 14 residues. This CDR3 is CASSQGESNQPQHF. CDR3 coding DNA: TGTGCCAGCAGCCAAGGAGAAAGCAATCAGCCCCAGCATTTT.

This clonotype was detected a few times. This chain links TRBV10-3 with TRBJ2-7, with TRBD2 matching 7 bases. Germline CDR1 and CDR2: ENHRY and SYGVKD. The CDR3 is 16 residues long. The trim removed 0 bases at V and 1 base at J, leaving 6 bases unmatched. CDR3 in DNA: TGTGCCATCAGTGAGTCGAGGCTAGCGGAGTCCTACGAGCAGTACTTC. This encodes CAISESRLAESYEQYF.

J is TRBJ2-7 and V is TRBV7-8, with 9 bases matching TRBD2. V dropped 1 base and J dropped 6; count of bases not matched to a gene: 7. CDR3 length: 15 residues. Germline loops: CDR1 SGHVS, CDR2 FQNEAQ. CDR3 nucleotides: TGTGCCAGCAGCTTAGGTAGCGGGAGTTTCCGCGAGCAGTACTTC. Protein sequence: CASSLGSGSFREQYF. Full variable domain (rest looked up from reference TRBV7-8 and TRBJ2-7): GAGVSQSPRYKVAKRGQDVALRCDPISGHVSLFWYQQALGQGPEFLTYFQNEAQLDKSGLPSDRFFAERPEGSVSTLKIQRTQQEDSAVYLCASSLGSGSFREQYFGPGTRLTVT.

This clonotype was counted only a few times. The rearrangement links TRBV20-1 to TRBJ1-4, with 8 bases lining up with TRBD1. CDR3 length: 13 residues. J was trimmed by 8 bases and V by 5 bases; bases with no gene match: 7. In germline, CDR1 is DFQATT, CDR2 SNEGSKA (reference sequence). In DNA form, the CDR3 reads TGCAGTGCTGCGGACAGGGTTGGAGAAAAACTGTTTTTT. It yields the protein CSAADRVGEKLFF.

The sample holds a few counts of this clonotype. V usage is TRBV4-1 and J usage is TRBJ2-3, with D maybe TRBD1 (5 bases). CDR3 length: 16 amino acids. The germline V gene has CDR1 MGHRA and CDR2 YSYEKL. Trimming removed 0 bases at V and 5 bases at J, with 15 bases between. CDR3 loop: CASSQDSRVPGDTQYF. The CDR3 DNA follows: TGCGCCAGCAGCCAAGATTCCAGGGTCCCGGGAGATACGCAGTATTTT.

This clonotype was detected a few times. The gene calls are TRBV27 and TRBJ1-5, with D possibly TRBD1 on 5 matching bases. This CDR3 spans 14 amino acids. V lost 8 bases and J lost 4, with 15 bases in between. CDR1 is MNHEY, CDR2 SMNVEV, per germline (reference sequence). This chain's CDR3 is CASWTGGRNQPQHF. The CDR3, as DNA: TGTGCCAGCTGGACTGGGGGTAGGAATCAGCCCCAGCATTTT.

This clonotype was detected ten times or more. The rearrangement joins TRBV7-2 to TRBJ2-1; D possibly uses TRBD1 or TRBD2 (5 bases each). Trimming pared 1 base from V and 3 bases from J, leaving 7 bases between. Germline V gene lookup returns CDR1 SGHTA and CDR2 FQGNSA. This CDR3 region has 14 residues. The CDR3 region is CASSLGGDYNEQFF. CDR3 nucleotides: TGTGCCAGCAGCTTAGGAGGGGACTACAATGAGCAGTTCTTC. Based on the CDR3 plus reference TRBV7-2 and TRBJ2-1, the full variable domain is GAGVSQSPSNKVTEKGKDVELRCDPISGHTALYWYRQSLGQGLEFLIYFQGNSAPDKSGLPSDRFSAERTGGSVSTLTIQRTQQEDSAVYLCASSLGGDYNEQFFGPGTRLTVL.

There are a few counts of this clonotype. The rearrangement joins TRBV19 to TRBJ2-2; TRBD2 matches at 7 bases. CDR1 and CDR2 from the germline V gene are LNHDA and SQIVND (reference sequence). The trim removed 10 bases at V and 3 bases at J, leaving 11 bases unmatched. The CDR3 length is 15 residues. The CDR3 region is CATTPTSAYTGELFF. The CDR3 DNA sequence: TGTGCCACTACCCCTACTAGCGCTTACACCGGGGAGCTGTTTTTT.

The J gene is TRBJ2-1, the V gene TRBV20-1, with D possibly TRBD2 on 7 matching bases. The CDR3 sequence is 14 residues long. Per germline, CDR1 DFQATT and CDR2 SNEGSKA (reference sequence). V lost 4 bases to trimming and J lost 7 bases, with 17 bases between them. The CDR3 DNA follows: TGCAGTGCTAAAGGGGGGAGGGCCGGGAATGAGCAGTTCTTC. This gives the protein CSAKGGRAGNEQFF.

The chain employs TRBV29-1 and TRBJ2-3; no definite D call. From germline, CDR1 is SQVTM and CDR2 ANQGSEA. There are 12 residues in the CDR3. The V and J ends lost 7 bases and 4 bases respectively, with 12 bases between them. DNA for the CDR3: TGCAGCGCCGCCCCAAGGGCAGATACGCAGTATTTT. Encoded protein: CSAAPRADTQYF.

This clonotype was counted between two and nine times. V usage is TRBV12-3 or TRBV12-4 and J usage is TRBJ2-1, with 10 bases aligning to TRBD1. V lost 4 bases and J lost 3; bases outside the gene matches: 3. The CDR3 covers 15 residues. The CDR3, as DNA: TGTGCCAGCAGTTCCCGGGACAGGGGCTACAATGAGCAGTTCTTC. This sequence encodes CASSSRDRGYNEQFF.

V gene TRBV29-1 combines with J gene TRBJ2-5, with D perhaps matching TRBD1 or TRBD2 (5 bases each). The CDR3 length is 13 residues. CDR1 is SQVTM and CDR2 is ANQGSEA in the germline V gene. V dropped 8 bases and J dropped 4 bases, with 17 bases sitting between them. CDR3 in amino acids: CSSSLGDRETQYF. In DNA form, the CDR3 reads TGCAGCTCTAGCCTCGGGGACCGAGAGACCCAGTACTTC.

The chain joins TRBV30 to TRBJ1-5; D remains ambiguous. V was pared by 0 bases and J by 4 bases, with 7 bases between. The length of the CDR3 is 13 residues. CDR1 is GTSNPN, CDR2 SVGIG, per germline (reference sequence). CDR3 in amino acids: CAWSVSGNQPQHF. CDR3 bases: TGTGCCTGGAGTGTGAGCGGAAATCAGCCCCAGCATTTT.

In this sample, this clonotype turned up once. This sequence joins TRBV7-2 and TRBJ2-7, with D maybe TRBD1 (6 bases). The CDR3 has 13 amino acids. Trimming took 3 bases from V and 3 from J, leaving 9 bases between them. Germline CDR1 is SGHTA and CDR2 is FQGNSA. This CDR3 reads CASSFVTGYEQYF. The CDR3 DNA reads TGTGCCAGCAGCTTCGTGACAGGCTACGAGCAGTACTTC.